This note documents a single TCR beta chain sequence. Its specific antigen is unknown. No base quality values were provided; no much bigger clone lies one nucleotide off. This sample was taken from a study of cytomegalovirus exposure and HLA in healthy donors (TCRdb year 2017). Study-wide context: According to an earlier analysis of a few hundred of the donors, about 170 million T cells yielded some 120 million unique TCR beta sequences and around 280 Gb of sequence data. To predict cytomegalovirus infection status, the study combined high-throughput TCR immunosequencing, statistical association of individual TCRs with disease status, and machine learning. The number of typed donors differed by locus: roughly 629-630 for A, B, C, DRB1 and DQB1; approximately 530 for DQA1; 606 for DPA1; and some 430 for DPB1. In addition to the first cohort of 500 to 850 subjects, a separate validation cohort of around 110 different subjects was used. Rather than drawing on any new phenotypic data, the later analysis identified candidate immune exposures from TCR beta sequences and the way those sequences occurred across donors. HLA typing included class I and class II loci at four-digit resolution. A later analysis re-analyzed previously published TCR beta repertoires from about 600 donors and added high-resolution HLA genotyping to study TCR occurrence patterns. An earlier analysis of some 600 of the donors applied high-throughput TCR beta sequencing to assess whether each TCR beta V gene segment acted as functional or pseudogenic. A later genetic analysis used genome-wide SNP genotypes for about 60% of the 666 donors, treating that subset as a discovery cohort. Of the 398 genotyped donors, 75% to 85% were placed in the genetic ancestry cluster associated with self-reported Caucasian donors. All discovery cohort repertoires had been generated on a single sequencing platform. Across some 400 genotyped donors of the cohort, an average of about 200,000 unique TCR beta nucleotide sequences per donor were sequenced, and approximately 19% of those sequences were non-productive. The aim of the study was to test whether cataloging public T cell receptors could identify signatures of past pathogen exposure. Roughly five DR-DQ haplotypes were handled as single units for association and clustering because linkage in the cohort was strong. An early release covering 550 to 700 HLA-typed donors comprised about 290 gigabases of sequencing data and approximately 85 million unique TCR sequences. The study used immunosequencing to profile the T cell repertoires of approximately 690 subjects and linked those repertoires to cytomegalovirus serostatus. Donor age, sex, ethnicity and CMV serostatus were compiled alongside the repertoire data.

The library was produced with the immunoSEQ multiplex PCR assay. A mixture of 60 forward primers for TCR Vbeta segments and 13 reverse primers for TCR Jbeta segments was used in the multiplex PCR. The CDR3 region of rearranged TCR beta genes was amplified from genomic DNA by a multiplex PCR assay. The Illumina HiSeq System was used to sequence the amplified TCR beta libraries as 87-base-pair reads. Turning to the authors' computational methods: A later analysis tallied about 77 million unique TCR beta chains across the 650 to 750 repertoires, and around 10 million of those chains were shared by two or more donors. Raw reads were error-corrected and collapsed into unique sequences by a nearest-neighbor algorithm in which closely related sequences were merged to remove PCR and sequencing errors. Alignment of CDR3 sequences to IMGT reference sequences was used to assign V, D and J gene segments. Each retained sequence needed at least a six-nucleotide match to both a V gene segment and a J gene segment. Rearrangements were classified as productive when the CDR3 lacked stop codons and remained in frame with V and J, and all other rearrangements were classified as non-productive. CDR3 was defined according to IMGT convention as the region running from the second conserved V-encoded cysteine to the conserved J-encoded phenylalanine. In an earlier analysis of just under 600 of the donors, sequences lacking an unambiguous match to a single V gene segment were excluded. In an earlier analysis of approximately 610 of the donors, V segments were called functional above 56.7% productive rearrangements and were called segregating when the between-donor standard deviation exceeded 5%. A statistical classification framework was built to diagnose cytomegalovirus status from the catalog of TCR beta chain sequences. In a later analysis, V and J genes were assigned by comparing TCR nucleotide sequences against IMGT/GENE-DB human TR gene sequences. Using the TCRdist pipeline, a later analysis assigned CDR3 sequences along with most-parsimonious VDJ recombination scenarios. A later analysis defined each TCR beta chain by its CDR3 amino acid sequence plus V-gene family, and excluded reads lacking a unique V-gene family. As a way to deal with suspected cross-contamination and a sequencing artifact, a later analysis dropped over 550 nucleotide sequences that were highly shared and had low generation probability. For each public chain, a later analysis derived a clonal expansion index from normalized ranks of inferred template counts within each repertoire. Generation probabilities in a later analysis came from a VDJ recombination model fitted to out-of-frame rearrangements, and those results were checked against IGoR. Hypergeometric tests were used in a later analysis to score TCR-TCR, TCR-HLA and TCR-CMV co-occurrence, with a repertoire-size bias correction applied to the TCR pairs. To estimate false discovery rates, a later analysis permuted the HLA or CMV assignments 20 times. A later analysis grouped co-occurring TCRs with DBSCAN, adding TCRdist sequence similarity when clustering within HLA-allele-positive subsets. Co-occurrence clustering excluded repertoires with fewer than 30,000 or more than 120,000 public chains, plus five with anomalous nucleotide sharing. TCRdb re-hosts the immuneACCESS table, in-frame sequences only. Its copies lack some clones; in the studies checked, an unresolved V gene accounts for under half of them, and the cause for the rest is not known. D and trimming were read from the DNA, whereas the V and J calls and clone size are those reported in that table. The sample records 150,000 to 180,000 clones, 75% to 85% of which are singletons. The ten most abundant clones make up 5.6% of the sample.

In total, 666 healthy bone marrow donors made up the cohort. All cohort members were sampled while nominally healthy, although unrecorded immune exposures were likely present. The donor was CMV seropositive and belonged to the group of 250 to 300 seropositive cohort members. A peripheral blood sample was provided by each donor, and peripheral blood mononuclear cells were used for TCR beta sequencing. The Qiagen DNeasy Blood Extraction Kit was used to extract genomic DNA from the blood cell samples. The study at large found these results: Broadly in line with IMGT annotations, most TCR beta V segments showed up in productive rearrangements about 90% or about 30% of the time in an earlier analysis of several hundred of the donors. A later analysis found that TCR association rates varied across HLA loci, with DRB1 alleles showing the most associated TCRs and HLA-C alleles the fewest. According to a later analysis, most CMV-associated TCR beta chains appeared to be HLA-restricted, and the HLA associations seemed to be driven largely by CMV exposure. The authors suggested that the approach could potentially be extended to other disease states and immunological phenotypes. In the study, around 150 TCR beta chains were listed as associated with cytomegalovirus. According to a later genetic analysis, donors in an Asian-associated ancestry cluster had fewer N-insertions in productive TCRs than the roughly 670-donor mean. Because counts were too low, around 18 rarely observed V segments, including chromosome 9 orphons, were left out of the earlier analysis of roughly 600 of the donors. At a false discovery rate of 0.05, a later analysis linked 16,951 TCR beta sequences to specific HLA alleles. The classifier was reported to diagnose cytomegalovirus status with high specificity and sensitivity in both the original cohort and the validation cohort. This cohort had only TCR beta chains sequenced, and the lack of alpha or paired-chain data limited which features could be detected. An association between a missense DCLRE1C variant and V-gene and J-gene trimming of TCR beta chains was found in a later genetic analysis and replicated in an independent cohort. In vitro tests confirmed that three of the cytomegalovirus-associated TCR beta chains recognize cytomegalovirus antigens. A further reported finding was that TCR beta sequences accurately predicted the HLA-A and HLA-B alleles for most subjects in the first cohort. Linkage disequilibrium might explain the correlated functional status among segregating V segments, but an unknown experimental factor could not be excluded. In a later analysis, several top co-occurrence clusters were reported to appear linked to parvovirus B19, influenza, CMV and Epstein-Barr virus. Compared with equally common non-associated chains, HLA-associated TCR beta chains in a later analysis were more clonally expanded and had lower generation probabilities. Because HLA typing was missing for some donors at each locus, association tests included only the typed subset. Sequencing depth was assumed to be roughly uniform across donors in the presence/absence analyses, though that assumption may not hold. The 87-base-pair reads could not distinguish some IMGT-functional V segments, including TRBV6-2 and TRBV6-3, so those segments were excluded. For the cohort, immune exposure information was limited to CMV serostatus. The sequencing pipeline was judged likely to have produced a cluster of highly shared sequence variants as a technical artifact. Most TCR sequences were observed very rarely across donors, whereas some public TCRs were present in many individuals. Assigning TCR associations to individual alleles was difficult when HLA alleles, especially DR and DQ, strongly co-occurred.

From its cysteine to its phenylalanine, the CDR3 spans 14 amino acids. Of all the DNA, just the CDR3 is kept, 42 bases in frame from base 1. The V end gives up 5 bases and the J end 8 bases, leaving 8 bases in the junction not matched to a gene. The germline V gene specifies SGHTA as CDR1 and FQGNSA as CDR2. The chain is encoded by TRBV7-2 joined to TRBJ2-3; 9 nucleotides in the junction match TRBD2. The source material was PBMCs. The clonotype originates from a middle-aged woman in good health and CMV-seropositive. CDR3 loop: CASSPLAGVGTQYF. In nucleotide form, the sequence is TGTGCCAGCAGCCCTTTAGCGGGAGTGGGTACGCAGTATTTT.